This TCR beta chain derives from a study of blood T cell repertoires in COVID-19. Study summary: T cells, B-cell-depleted T cells, or PBMCs provided the cDNA or gDNA that served as material.

The CDR3 is 15 residues long. V lost 0 bases and J lost 2; bases outside the gene matches: 1. The assay was immunoSEQ multiplex PCR, and TCRdb's table has in-frame clones only and misses some. The top ten clones hold roughly 21% of a sample with around 70,000 clones, around 74% of them seen once. The receptor comes from a man between 65 and 79 years old with acute or convalescent COVID-19. The chain employs TRBV23-1 and TRBJ2-7, with TRBD1 matching over 10 bases. TRBV23-1 is designated an ORF whose function remains uncertain. The sample comprised peripheral blood. CDR3 DNA: TGCGCCAGCAGTCAATCAGGGACAGGGGCCTACGAGCAGTACTTC. As protein: CASSQSGTGAYEQYF.